This passage covers 4 T cell receptor beta chains from one sample sequenced in a study of shared clonotypes between healthy human individuals. Sequenced by immunoSEQ multiplex PCR; TCRdb stores in-frame clones only, minus some. The top ten clones hold 0.13% of a sample with around 2,000,000 clones, roughly 96% of them seen once. Sequencing input: naive CD4+ T cells sorted from blood. This sample's subset: CD45RA+ positively selected. The source is a man between 18 and 35 years old in good health.

The chain recombines TRBV14 with TRBJ2-1; 11 bases map to TRBD2. With 6 bases clipped from V and 8 bases from J, the junction kept 6 bases outside the gene matches. The germline V gene encodes CDR1 SGHDN and CDR2 FVKESK. This CDR3 region has 14 residues. In nucleotides, the CDR3 is TGTGCCAGCAGTCACGATAGCGGGAGGGATGAGCAGTTCTTC. Its translation is CASSHDSGRDEQFF.

The chain joins TRBV9 to TRBJ2-3; tentatively, D is TRBD1 or TRBD2 (6 bases each). Germline V gene lookup returns CDR1 SGDLS and CDR2 YYNGEE. This CDR3 has 16 residues. The V gene lost 0 bases and the J gene lost 0 bases, with 11 bases spanning the gap. The CDR3 DNA reads TGTGCCAGCAGCGTAGTTCAGGGGACTAGCACAGATACGCAGTATTTT. Its translation is CASSVVQGTSTDTQYF.

The chain is built from TRBV7-2 and TRBJ2-7; D tentatively reads TRBD1 or TRBD2 (5 bases each). The V gene lost 5 bases and the J gene lost 0 bases, with 14 bases spanning the gap. In germline, CDR1 is SGHTA, CDR2 FQGNSA. The CDR3 runs 15 residues. The CDR3 DNA sequence: TGTGCCAGCAGCCGATGGGCAGGGAGCTCCTACGAGCAGTACTTC. It yields the protein CASSRWAGSSYEQYF.

V is TRBV19 and J is TRBJ2-7, with 10 bases matching TRBD2. The CDR3 has 13 amino acids. The germline V gene has CDR1 LNHDA and CDR2 SQIVND (reference sequence). The CDR3: CPSGSPNRGEQYF. CDR3 coding DNA: TGTCCTAGCGGGAGCCCCAATCGGGGGGAGCAGTACTTC. The full variable domain, in which reference TRBV19 and TRBJ2-7 provide the parts outside the CDR3, is DGGITQSPKYLFRKEGQNVTLSCEQNLNHDAMYWYRQDPGQGLRLIYYSQIVNDFQKGDIAEGYSVSREKKESFPLTVTSAQKNPTAFYLCPSGSPNRGEQYFGPGTRLTVT.